Shown below are 13 T cell receptor beta chains from a single sample sequenced in a study of OX40 agonist ivuxolimab in advanced cancers. TCRdb keeps only in-frame clones here, not all; method: immunoSEQ multiplex PCR. The top ten clones hold approximately 1.5% of a sample with about 83,000 clones, about 88% of them seen once. The specimen comprised CD4+ or CD8+ T cells sorted from blood, sampled in a trial of the OX40 agonist ivuxolimab. These receptors came from an adult with an advanced solid tumor such as melanoma, head and neck, liver or kidney cancer.

This clone was detected only a few times. Other nucleotide sequences in the sample specify the same CDR3. The V gene is TRBV6-6, the J gene TRBJ1-5; D is possibly TRBD1 (5 bases). The CDR3 runs to 15 residues. The germline V and J ends were trimmed by 2 bases and 3 bases, with 11 bases remaining between them. Germline V gene lookup returns CDR1 MNHNY and CDR2 SVGAGI (reference sequence). CDR3: CASSYGGSNNQPQHF. The DNA for the CDR3 is TGTGCCAGCAGTTACGGGGGGTCGAACAATCAGCCCCAGCATTTT.

The chain employs TRBV10-3 and TRBJ1-4; the D gene is possibly TRBD1 (6 bases). The germline gives CDR1 ENHRY, CDR2 SYGVKD. The CDR3 has 16 amino acids. Between the trimmed V and J ends, which lost 2 bases and 3 bases, there was a span of 13 bases. CDR3 DNA sequence: TGTGCCATCAGTGAGGACCCGTCAGGGGCTAATGAAAAACTGTTTTTT. It translates to CAISEDPSGANEKLFF.

The chain joins TRBV7-9 to TRBJ2-5; 7 bases match TRBD1. The CDR3 has 15 amino acids. From germline, CDR1 is SEHNR and CDR2 FQNEAQ (reference sequence). J lost 5 bases, V lost 1 base, and 7 bases had no gene match. The CDR3 is CASSLGRQGRETQYF. DNA of the CDR3: TGTGCCAGCAGCTTAGGGAGACAGGGCAGGGAGACCCAGTACTTC.

V gene TRBV5-4 combines with J gene TRBJ1-4, with 9 bases identical to TRBD1. The CDR3 extends over 18 amino acids. V lost 4 bases, J lost 3 bases, and 13 bases stayed unmatched. Per the germline V gene, CDR1 is SGHNT and CDR2 is YYREEE (reference sequence). The CDR3 DNA sequence: TGTGCCAGCAGCCAACGAACTGGACAGGGGAGGGCTAATGAAAAACTGTTTTTT. Protein sequence: CASSQRTGQGRANEKLFF.

The rearrangement joins TRBV7-2 to TRBJ2-4; 12 bases line up with TRBD2. The CDR3 spans 19 residues. Germline V gene lookup returns CDR1 SGHTA and CDR2 FQGNSA. The J segment lost 0 bases and the V segment lost 2 bases, leaving 8 bases of the junction unmatched. The CDR3 spells CASSLISSGGEAAKNIQYF. The CDR3 DNA sequence: TGTGCCAGCAGCTTAATCTCTAGCGGGGGGGAAGCAGCCAAAAACATTCAGTACTTC.

J is TRBJ1-5 and V is TRBV6-5, with D uncertain. Looked up from germline, CDR1 is MNHEY and CDR2 is SVGAGI. This CDR3 region has 12 residues. The V gene lost 5 bases and the J gene lost 5 bases, with 7 bases spanning the gap. The CDR3 nucleotides read TGTGCCAGCAGTGACGCCCATCAGCCCCAGCATTTT. It is translated as CASSDAHQPQHF.

This clone turned up a few times. V gene TRBV7-3 combines with J gene TRBJ2-2; no definite D call. CDR3 size: 17 residues. Germline CDR1 is SGHTA and CDR2 is FQGTGA. Trimming took 5 bases from V and 5 from J, leaving 21 bases between them. The CDR3 DNA sequence: TGTGCCAGCAGCCCGCCCCCAAGTCGAATGGGTACCGGGGAGCTGTTTTTT. Its translation is CASSPPPSRMGTGELFF.

The chain links TRBV5-1 to TRBJ2-3; TRBD2 matches 14 bases. V was pared by 4 bases and J by 5 bases, with 9 bases of the junction left unmatched. The CDR3 contains 17 residues. Germline V gene sequence: CDR1 SGHRS, CDR2 YFSETQ. Written as DNA, the CDR3 is TGCGCCAGCAGCGGCCCGGGACTAGCGGGGGTAAAAGATACGCAGTATTTT. This gives the protein CASSGPGLAGVKDTQYF.

This chain joins TRBV28 and TRBJ1-6; TRBD1 matches 11 bases. Germline V gene lookup returns CDR1 MDHEN and CDR2 SYDVKM. This CDR3 spans 15 amino acids. Germline trimming cut 8 bases from V and 4 bases from J; bases unmatched to any gene: 4. CDR3 nucleotide sequence: TGTGCCAGCGGACAGGGGGCGGTTTATAATTCACCCCTCCACTTT. Its translation is CASGQGAVYNSPLHF.

The CDR3 sequence: CASSNRDTYSGNTIYF. CDR3 DNA sequence: TGTGCCAGCAGCAACCGGGACACCTACTCTGGAAACACCATATATTTT. This chain joins TRBV9 and TRBJ1-3; D is perhaps TRBD1 (6 bases). CDR3 length equals 16 residues. Trimming took off 4 bases at V and 0 bases at J, with 14 bases between the two ends. Germline V gene lookup returns CDR1 SGDLS and CDR2 YYNGEE.

The chain has TRBV9 and TRBJ2-7; 9 positions agree with TRBD1. CDR1 is SGDLS, CDR2 YYNGEE, per germline. CDR3 length equals 15 residues. V was pared by 7 bases and J by 3 bases, with 11 bases of the junction left unmatched. The CDR3 loop reads CASSRWGQGGYEQYF. DNA of the CDR3: TGTGCCAGCTCCCGCTGGGGACAGGGAGGCTACGAGCAGTACTTC.

The CDR3 DNA reads TGTGCCAGCGGTGCGGTGGATACGCAGTATTTT. This gives the protein CASGAVDTQYF. V and J are TRBV21-1 and TRBJ2-3; the D call in the table, TRBD2, was not verified against the DNA. TRBV21-1 is recorded as a pseudogene. The CDR3 totals 11 residues.

This chain joins TRBV11-2 and TRBJ2-3, with TRBD2 matching 7 bases. Germline V lookup: CDR1 SGHAT, CDR2 FQNNGV. The CDR3 runs 18 residues. The J segment lost 6 bases and the V segment lost 2 bases, leaving 17 bases of the junction unmatched. The CDR3 sequence: CASSLTTVRTRVVDTQYF. The CDR3 bases are TGTGCCAGCAGCTTAACGACGGTCAGGACTAGAGTGGTTGATACGCAGTATTTT.